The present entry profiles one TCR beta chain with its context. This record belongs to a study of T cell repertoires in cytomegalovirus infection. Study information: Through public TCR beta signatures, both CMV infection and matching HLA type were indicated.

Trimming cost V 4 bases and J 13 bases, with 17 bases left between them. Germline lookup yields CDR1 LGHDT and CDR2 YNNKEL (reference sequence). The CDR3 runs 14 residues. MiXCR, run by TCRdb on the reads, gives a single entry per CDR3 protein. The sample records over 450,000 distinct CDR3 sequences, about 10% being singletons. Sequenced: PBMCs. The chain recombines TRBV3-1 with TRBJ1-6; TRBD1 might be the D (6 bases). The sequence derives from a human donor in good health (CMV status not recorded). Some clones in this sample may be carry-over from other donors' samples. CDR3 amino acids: CASSPQGSKAPLHF. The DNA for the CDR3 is TGTGCCAGCAGCCCACAGGGCTCCAAAGCCCCCCTCCACTTT.